The 9 T cell receptor beta chains reported below all come from one sample, sequenced in a study of blood T cell repertoires in COVID-19. Only in-frame clones appear in the TCRdb table, and some are missing; sequencing was by immunoSEQ multiplex PCR. The profile shows more than 150,000 clones, 75% to 80% of them singletons. Sequencing input: peripheral blood. The receptors originated from a woman in her seventies with acute or convalescent COVID-19.

This rearrangement joins TRBV2 to TRBJ1-6; D is possibly TRBD1 (5 bases). The CDR3 runs 15 residues. CDR1 SNHLY and CDR2 FYNNEI come from the germline V gene. Trimming pared 6 bases from V and 10 bases from J, leaving 19 bases between. The chain's CDR3 is CASRPEVQGWSPLHF. The CDR3 DNA follows: TGTGCCAGCAGGCCCGAGGTCCAGGGATGGTCACCCCTCCACTTT.

This clone came up a few times. The chain combines TRBV11-3 with TRBJ2-2; D may be TRBD2 (6 bases). Germline loops: CDR1 SGHNT, CDR2 YENEEA. The V end lost 5 bases, the J end lost 0 bases, and 10 bases lay between the germline ends. The CDR3 sequence is 15 residues long. In DNA form, the CDR3 reads TGTGCCAGCAGCCATAGCGGAGCGAACACCGGGGAGCTGTTTTTT. As protein: CASSHSGANTGELFF.

The V and J genes are TRBV7-9 and TRBJ1-5, with 7 positions matching TRBD1. Germline V lookup: CDR1 SEHNR, CDR2 FQNEAQ (reference sequence). V lost 8 bases to trimming and J lost 9 bases; unmatched junction nucleotides: 4. This CDR3 has 11 amino acids. The CDR3 sequence is CASQGVGPQHF. The CDR3, as DNA: TGTGCCAGCCAGGGGGTAGGGCCCCAGCATTTT.

The chain uses TRBV28 and TRBJ1-4, with 8 nucleotides matching TRBD1. Trimming cost V 2 bases and J 5 bases; bases outside gene matches: 4. The CDR3 is 15 residues long. The germline V gene has CDR1 MDHEN and CDR2 SYDVKM. The CDR3 loop is CASSLQGAWNEKLFF. For the CDR3, the DNA is TGTGCCAGCAGTTTACAGGGGGCATGGAATGAAAAACTGTTTTTT.

The chain couples TRBV20-1 to TRBJ1-1, with a tentative D call TRBD1 (5 bases). The CDR3 has 11 residues. The germline gives CDR1 DFQATT, CDR2 SNEGSKA (reference sequence). V was pared by 6 bases and J by 2 bases, with 7 bases between. The CDR3 bases are TGCAGTGCGCGGGACAACACTGAAGCTTTCTTT. The encoded protein is CSARDNTEAFF.

Only a few counts were recorded for this clone. The chain uses TRBV5-6 and TRBJ1-2; D remains unclear. This CDR3 has 12 amino acids. Trimming took 1 base from V and 7 from J, leaving 8 bases between them. Per germline, CDR1 SGHDT and CDR2 YYEEEE. The CDR3 region has the DNA TGTGCCAGCAGCTTGTATTTTAGTGGCTACACCTTC. Protein sequence: CASSLYFSGYTF.

This clone has just one count. The genes are TRBV5-4 and TRBJ2-7; a possible D gene is TRBD1 (5 bases). Germline V gene sequence: CDR1 SGHNT, CDR2 YYREEE (reference sequence). With 2 bases removed from V and 1 base from J, the gap between germline ends came to 13 bases. The CDR3 has 15 amino acids. This CDR3 is CASSFDQGLSYEQYF. CDR3 DNA sequence: TGTGCCAGCAGCTTCGACCAGGGCCTATCCTACGAGCAGTACTTC. The full variable domain, its missing parts supplied by reference TRBV5-4 and TRBJ2-7, is ETGVTQSPTHLIKTRGQQVTLRCSSQSGHNTVSWYQQALGQGPQFIFQYYREEENGRGNFPPRFSGLQFPNYSSELNVNALELDDSALYLCASSFDQGLSYEQYFGPGTRLTVT.

The chain links TRBV5-1 to TRBJ2-1, with D possibly TRBD2 on 5 matching bases. CDR1 is SGHRS, CDR2 YFSETQ, per germline. V was trimmed by 4 bases and J by 6 bases, leaving 14 bases between them. The CDR3 runs 14 residues. CDR3 protein: CASSEGLSRNEQFF. CDR3 sequence (DNA): TGCGCCAGCAGCGAGGGCTTATCACGCAATGAGCAGTTCTTC.

This chain joins TRBV7-9 and TRBJ1-6; weak D call: TRBD1 (6 bases). Germline values: CDR1 SEHNR, CDR2 FQNEAQ (reference sequence). Trimming left V 5 bases short and J 9 bases short, with 14 bases between. The CDR3 has 14 amino acids. The CDR3 loop reads CASSQIRGASPLHF. Here the CDR3 DNA reads TGTGCCAGCAGCCAAATCAGGGGTGCTTCACCCCTCCACTTT.